Each of the 6 T cell receptor beta chains below was sequenced from the same sample in a study of spatial heterogeneity in lung cancer. Time point: sample taken at primary tumor resection. Unsorted whole RNA from tumor, nontumor lung or frozen PBMC underwent sequencing. MiXCR, run by TCRdb on the 5' RACE reads, gives a single entry per CDR3 protein. The data show roughly 82,000 distinct CDR3 sequences, roughly 12% seen once. The input for sequencing was PBMCs, taken at surgery. These receptor sequences come from a male donor with early-stage non-small cell lung cancer.

This clonotype occurred a few times. This chain joins TRBV20-1 and TRBJ2-7; D gene uncertain. V lost 0 bases and J lost 0, with 12 bases in between. Germline V lookup: CDR1 DFQATT, CDR2 SNEGSKA (reference sequence). The CDR3 has 15 amino acids. CDR3 sequence: CSARDRAVSSYEQYF. CDR3 in DNA: TGCAGTGCTAGAGATAGGGCAGTGAGCTCCTACGAGCAGTACTTC.

The table lists this clonotype with many counts. The chain uses TRBV7-9 and TRBJ2-3; D is unclear. The CDR3 is 11 amino acids. CDR1 and CDR2 (germline): SEHNR, FQNEAQ (reference sequence). Trimming shortened V by 3 bases and J by 4 bases, and 2 bases separated the two germline ends. CDR3 amino acids: CASSFSDTQYF. The CDR3 DNA follows: TGTGCCAGCAGCTTTTCAGATACGCAGTATTTT.

The V gene is TRBV30, the J gene TRBJ2-7; the D is unclear. Trimming shortened V by 2 bases and J by 1 base, and 9 bases separated the two germline ends. CDR1 and CDR2 from the germline V gene are GTSNPN and SVGIG (reference sequence). This CDR3 comprises 13 residues. DNA of the CDR3: TGTGCCTGGAGTAGGGCGGTATCCTACGAGCAGTACTTC. Its translation is CAWSRAVSYEQYF.

This clonotype has only a few counts. The V gene is TRBV14, the J gene TRBJ2-3, with D maybe TRBD1 (5 bases). Germline CDR1 reads SGHDN; CDR2 reads FVKESK. Trimming cost V 0 bases and J 3 bases, with 13 bases left between them. The CDR3 totals 16 residues. The CDR3 nucleotides read TGTGCCAGCAGCCAAGATTTGCCAGGGTGGACAGATACGCAGTATTTT. It translates to CASSQDLPGWTDTQYF.

Ten or more counts support this clonotype. The chain uses TRBV29-1 and TRBJ1-1; D is ambiguous. V was shortened by 1 base and J by 1 base, with 1 base between the two germline ends. Per the germline V gene, CDR1 is SQVTM and CDR2 is ANQGSEA. This CDR3 has 11 residues. DNA for the CDR3: TGCAGCGTTGAAGCGAACACTGAAGCTTTCTTT. Its translation: CSVEANTEAFF.

This clonotype was seen more than once but under ten times. This rearrangement joins TRBV13 to TRBJ2-1; 11 nucleotides line up with TRBD2. Trimming at V came to 6 bases and at J to 8 bases, leaving 6 bases not matched to a gene. Germline CDR1 and CDR2: PRHDT and FYEKMQ (reference sequence). The CDR3 sequence is 14 residues long. CDR3 nucleotides: TGTGCCAGCAGGAGTAGCGGGAGGGCCGATGAGCAGTTCTTC. This translates into CASRSSGRADEQFF.